Sequencing of this T cell receptor (beta chain) was carried out in a study of radiation and T cells in renal cell carcinoma (dated by TCRdb to the early 2020s). Regarding the study in general: The samples were obtained from a clinical trial, where primary renal cell carcinomas were treated with 15 Gy stereotactic body radiation therapy and then removed by nephrectomy 4 weeks afterward. Across all 50 or so samples, more than 4,000,000 unique CDR3 nucleotide sequences, encoding 2,658,974 unique CDR3 amino acid sequences, were identified. In total, some 50 samples, comprising around 25 tumors and some 27 peripheral blood samples, were subjected to TCR beta sequencing.

Overall study outcomes, separate from this receptor: No pretreatment tumor biopsies were available, so the baseline intratumoral presence of clonotypes could not be determined. With a single-armed trial design, the study had no way to address how radiation dose or scheduling affects the TCR repertoire. Tracking of blood repertoire dynamics stopped at three to five weeks after treatment, with no follow-up past that point. An increase in top tumor clonotypes in blood was observed from baseline to 2 weeks post-radiation, followed by contraction by 4 weeks, which was taken to suggest transient expansion of tumor-resident clones.

Deletion took 3 bases off V and 8 bases off J, with a span of 8 bases between the germline ends. The CDR1 and CDR2 encoded by the germline V gene (reference sequence) are LNHDA and SQIVND. Including cysteine and phenylalanine, the CDR3 has 12 amino acids. The CDR3 DNA has 36 bases and is translated from base 1. Following the manufacturer's recommendations, the immunoSEQ kit was used to generate TCR beta libraries from genomic DNA. Library preparation used a first multiplex PCR with proprietary primers, then a second PCR adding unique barcodes, with bead cleanups after each round. A positive control reaction and a negative control reaction, both provided in the kit, were run with every batch of samples. The final libraries were assessed on an Agilent 4200 TapeStation D1000 ScreenTape, pooled by volume, and quantified by qPCR. Sequencing was performed on an Illumina NextSeq500 with a MidOutput 150-cycle cartridge, and 156 Read1 and 15 Index1 cycles were run with kit custom primers. The pooled library was loaded at 0.75 to 1 pM with an approximately 21% PhiX control spike-in. Under the source paper's analysis protocol: Vendor-processed data were analyzed in R, with a clonotype defined as all T cells sharing the same CDR3 nucleotide sequence. In the clone abundance analyses, frequencies were normalized to the 10,000 most abundant clones in each sample. Public T cell clones, which averaged fewer than five per sample, were removed prior to analysis. Tumor-enriched clonotypes and baseline blood-enriched clonotypes were defined as those with an abundance difference of at least 32-fold between compartments. Clonotypes expanded or contracted between blood time points were identified with a beta-binomial differential abundance model. The Baroni-Urbani and Buser coefficient was used to measure tumor-blood repertoire similarity, and groups were compared with two-tailed Wilcoxon tests in R. TCRdb re-hosts the immuneACCESS table, in-frame sequences only. Its copies lack some clones; in the studies checked, an unresolved V gene accounts for under half of them, and the cause for the rest is not known. Clone size and the V and J calls come from that table; the DNA yielded D and trimming. A total of approximately 90,000 clones appear in this sample, approximately 86% of them only once. The biggest ten clones account for approximately 8% of the sample.

What this sample's time point label stands for: baseline pretreatment blood. Interpreted using the paper, the treatment or condition label stands for: 15 Gy SBRT to primary tumor, nephrectomy 4 weeks later. To follow tumor-enriched clonotypes, serial peripheral blood was collected from radiation-treated patients at baseline and at 2 weeks and 4 weeks after SBRT. Every patient's renal cell carcinoma showed clear cell pathology. Genomic DNA for TCR sequencing was prepared using the QIAamp DNA Blood Mini Kit (Qiagen). The analyses included just those samples that passed every quality control check. With respect to this clone: The target of this receptor is not known. It has no much larger one-base neighbor in the sample; base qualities were not kept.

Recombination connected TRBV19 to TRBJ2-1; possibly the D gene is TRBD1, per 5 matching bases. This receptor was taken from a man aged 50-60 years with renal cell carcinoma. Here the sequenced sample was blood, taken from a patient whose treatment included radiotherapy and nephrectomy. Read as DNA, the sequence is TGTGCCAGTAGTATCTGGGGCGATGAGCAGTTCTTC. It encodes CASSIWGDEQFF.